Listed below are T cell receptor beta chains from one sample, sequenced in a study of T cell changes during pregnancy in multiple sclerosis. Method: immunoSEQ multiplex PCR; TCRdb's copy keeps in-frame clones and lacks some. Of tens of thousands of clones listed, more than 70% are singletons. The sequenced sample was CD4+ T cells from peripheral blood mononuclear cells, obtained in the first trimester of pregnancy. These receptors all come from a female donor with multiple sclerosis, enrolled in a pregnancy study. Each CDR3 is given with its conserved first and last residue. D genes are given only for firm matches. Size is stated for part of the rows, as once, few or many counts, or as a class when the clone is expanded.

CDR3	DNA	length	size	D	V	J
CASRTKASEELFF	TGTGCCAGCAGGACAAAGGCTTCCGAGGAGCTGTTTTTT	13	.	.	TRBV6-6	TRBJ2-2
CASSLASPRQAEGYTF	TGCGCCAGCAGCTTGGCATCCCCTCGACAGGCGGAAGGCTACACCTTC	16	.	.	TRBV5-1	TRBJ1-2
CASGLAQGQGVVGYTF	TGTGCTAGTGGTTTGGCCCAAGGACAGGGGGTCGTTGGCTACACCTTC	16	few	TRBD1	TRBV12-5	TRBJ1-2
CASSESVLGYGYTF	TGTGCCAGCAGTGAATCAGTCCTTGGCTATGGCTACACCTTC	14	.	.	TRBV2	TRBJ1-2
CASSPTGGGTEAFF	TGTGCCAGCAGCCCGACGGGGGGTGGGACTGAAGCTTTCTTT	14	.	.	TRBV7-3	TRBJ1-1
CASRRLAGNYNEQFF	TGTGCCAGCCGACGACTAGCGGGTAACTACAATGAGCAGTTCTTC	15	once	TRBD2	TRBV2	TRBJ2-1
CASSQETVSSGAQETQYF	TGTGCCAGCAGCCAAGAGACGGTGTCTAGCGGAGCTCAAGAGACCCAGTACTTC	18	.	TRBD2	TRBV4-2	TRBJ2-5
CASSPGQYTDTQYF	TGCGCCAGCAGCCCGGGACAGTACACAGATACGCAGTATTTT	14	.	TRBD1	TRBV5-1	TRBJ2-3
CATSFYRGGEAGNTIYF	TGTGCCACCAGCTTCTATCGCGGGGGCGAAGCTGGAAACACCATATATTTT	17	.	.	TRBV15	TRBJ1-3
CASSGPGDRGQDTQYF	TGTGCCAGCAGTGGACCCGGCGACAGGGGGCAAGATACGCAGTATTTT	16	.	TRBD1	TRBV28	TRBJ2-3
CASRKDRGNEQFF	TGTGCCAGCAGAAAGGACAGGGGGAATGAGCAGTTCTTC	13	.	TRBD1	TRBV6-1	TRBJ2-1
CASSLVSGRDSYEQYF	TGTGCCAGCAGTTTGGTCAGCGGGAGGGACAGTTACGAGCAGTACTTC	16	.	TRBD2	TRBV28	TRBJ2-7
CASSFGSGGEETQYF	TGTGCCAGCAGCTTTGGTAGCGGGGGCGAAGAGACCCAGTACTTC	15	.	TRBD2	TRBV5-4	TRBJ2-5
CASSPRTGQTGELFF	TGTGCCAGCAGCCCCCGGACAGGACAAACCGGGGAGCTGTTTTTT	15	.	TRBD1	TRBV5-5	TRBJ2-2
CASSAHEGGASADTQYF	TGTGCCAGCAGCGCCCACGAGGGAGGGGCAAGTGCAGATACGCAGTATTTT	17	.	TRBD2	TRBV9	TRBJ2-3
CASSYPGEGNTIYF	TGTGCCAGCAGTTATCCCGGGGAGGGAAACACCATATATTTT	14	.	.	TRBV6-6	TRBJ1-3
CASSEYREGGYTF	TGTGCCAGCAGTGAGTACAGGGAAGGTGGCTACACCTTC	13	.	.	TRBV6-1	TRBJ1-2
CASSLNRGGNTEAFF	TGTGCCAGCAGTTTAAACAGGGGGGGTAACACTGAAGCTTTCTTT	15	.	TRBD1	TRBV27	TRBJ1-1
CASSGGGAGQPQHF	TGTGCCAGTAGTGGAGGGGGCGCGGGGCAGCCCCAGCATTTT	14	.	TRBD1	TRBV19	TRBJ1-5
CASSVQGEGSPLHF	TGTGCCAGCAGCGTACAAGGGGAGGGTTCACCCCTCCACTTT	14	.	.	TRBV9	TRBJ1-6
CASSLKGQGWKNEQFF	TGTGCCAGCAGTTTAAAGGGACAGGGGTGGAAGAATGAGCAGTTCTTC	16	.	TRBD1	TRBV27	TRBJ2-1